A single sample is the source of the 9 T cell receptor beta chains below, sequenced in a study of blood T cell repertoires in COVID-19. Here immunoSEQ multiplex PCR was the method, and the copy in TCRdb shows in-frame clones only, minus some. The table records about 160,000 clones, around 84% of them present only once. The sequenced material came from peripheral blood. The receptor set was obtained from a man aged 40-50 years with acute or convalescent COVID-19.

The V gene is TRBV9, the J gene TRBJ1-5; TRBD1 matches 8 bases. The germline CDR1 and CDR2 sequences are SGDLS and YYNGEE. The CDR3 spans 16 residues. The trim removed 6 bases at V and 3 bases at J, leaving 11 bases unmatched. CDR3 sequence: CASNQGASKVNQPQHF. CDR3 sequence (DNA): TGTGCCAGCAACCAGGGGGCCAGCAAGGTCAATCAGCCCCAGCATTTT. The full variable domain, completed using reference TRBV9 and TRBJ1-5, is DSGVTQTPKHLITATGQRVTLRCSPRSGDLSVYWYQQSLDQGLQFLIQYYNGEERAKGNILERFSAQQFPDLHSELNLSSLELGDSALYFCASNQGASKVNQPQHFGDGTRLSIL.

The V call is TRBV11-2, the J call TRBJ1-5; no reliable D call. The CDR3 extends over 12 amino acids. V lost 3 bases, J lost 8 bases, and 8 bases lay in between. Germline V CDR1 and CDR2: SGHAT, FQNNGV. CDR3 nucleotides: TGTGCCAGCAGCTTTGACCGGGAGCCCCAGCATTTT. Amino acids: CASSFDREPQHF. Drawing the rest from reference TRBV11-2 and TRBJ1-5, the complete variable domain is EAGVAQSPRYKIIEKRQSVAFWCNPISGHATLYWYQQILGQGPKLLIQFQNNGVVDDSQLPKDRFSAERLKGVDSTLKIQPAKLEDSAVYLCASSFDREPQHFGDGTRLSIL.

The J gene is TRBJ1-5, the V gene TRBV5-6; D unresolved. The CDR3 has 14 residues. Germline V gives CDR1 SGHDT, CDR2 YYEEEE. Between the trimmed V and J ends, which lost 1 base and 2 bases, there was a span of 7 bases. CDR3 amino acids: CASSLYLGNQPQHF. CDR3 in DNA: TGTGCCAGCAGCTTGTACTTGGGCAATCAGCCCCAGCATTTT.

The chain links TRBV9 to TRBJ1-1; tentatively, D is TRBD1 (5 bases). Trimming pared 4 bases from V and 3 bases from J, leaving 16 bases between. Germline CDR1 is SGDLS and CDR2 is YYNGEE. The CDR3 is made up of 15 amino acids. CDR3 amino acids: CASSPRSDRDTEAFF. The CDR3 nucleotides are TGTGCCAGCAGCCCCCGCTCAGACAGAGACACTGAAGCTTTCTTT.

CDR3 amino acids: CASSFGPGQPQHF. CDR3 nucleotide sequence: TGTGCCAGCAGCTTCGGACCGGGGCAGCCCCAGCATTTT. The V call is TRBV5-6, the J call TRBJ1-5; D call uncertain. This CDR3 has 13 amino acids. V lost 2 bases and J 7 bases, leaving 10 bases between the germline ends. Germline-derived CDR1 and CDR2 are SGHDT and YYEEEE.

The genes are TRBV11-1 and TRBJ1-2, with a tentative D call TRBD1 (5 bases). Between the trimmed V and J ends, which lost 4 bases and 4 bases, there was a span of 16 bases. The germline V gene has CDR1 SGHAT and CDR2 FQDESV (reference sequence). The CDR3 runs to 15 residues. In nucleotides, the CDR3 is TGTGCCAGCAGCTCACGTACAGGATCTCCCTATGGCTACACCTTC. It yields the protein CASSSRTGSPYGYTF.

This chain joins TRBV18 and TRBJ1-6; 7 bases align to TRBD1. The CDR3 has 14 amino acids. Trimming took 2 bases from V and 6 from J; bases not matched to a gene: 1. CDR1 and CDR2 (germline): KGHSH, LQKENI. DNA for the CDR3: TGTGCCAGCTCACCAGGGGACAGTAATTCACCCCTCCACTTT. The encoded protein is CASSPGDSNSPLHF.

The chain is built from TRBV19 and TRBJ1-1; D possibly corresponds to TRBD1 (6 bases). Germline CDR1 reads LNHDA; CDR2 reads SQIVND (reference sequence). The CDR3 spans 11 residues. The V gene lost 6 bases and the J gene lost 10 bases, with 12 bases spanning the gap. The CDR3 region is CASSEGTPAFF. The DNA of the CDR3 is TGTGCCAGTAGCGAAGGGACACCAGCTTTCTTT.

This chain uses TRBV19 with TRBJ1-5; D call uncertain. The CDR3 extends over 14 amino acids. V was pared by 8 bases and J by 3 bases, with 14 bases between. CDR1 and CDR2 (germline): LNHDA, SQIVND (reference sequence). The CDR3: CASAVSGDNQPQHF. CDR3 DNA: TGTGCCAGTGCCGTGTCAGGCGACAATCAGCCCCAGCATTTT.